One TCR beta chain is described in this entry. This sample includes further DNA sequences coding for the same CDR3. This sample was taken from a study of PD-L1 blockade in urothelial cancer. The repertoire was sequenced with immunoSEQ multiplex PCR; TCRdb's copy has only in-frame clones and lacks some. The repertoire holds 65,000 to 80,000 clones, with 75% to 90% as singletons. Germline CDR1 and CDR2: SGHRS and YFSETQ. V lost 0 bases, J lost 4 bases, and 4 bases stayed unmatched. The CDR3 totals 16 residues. The time point denotes: pretreatment peripheral blood. This chain connects TRBV5-1 to TRBJ2-1, with 10 nucleotides matching TRBD2. Sequenced material: PBMCs, taken around atezolizumab (anti-PD-L1) treatment. This clonotype was sampled from a man in his sixties or seventies with urothelial cancer. CDR3 amino acids: CASSLGLAGGYNEQFF. CDR3 DNA sequence: TGCGCCAGCAGCTTGGGGTTAGCGGGAGGATACAATGAGCAGTTCTTC.